Below are 6 T cell receptor beta chains sequenced from a single sample in a study of T cell responses to AZD1222 COVID-19 vaccine. Libraries were prepared by immunoSEQ multiplex PCR; TCRdb keeps only in-frame clonotypes and omits some of them. The profile shows some 90,000 clones, approximately 91% of them singletons. The sample was peripheral blood, taken on day 0 of AZD1222 vaccination. The receptors come from an adult in good health.

The table lists this clone with a count of one. V and J are TRBV25-1 and TRBJ2-7; D uncertain. This CDR3 is built from 12 residues. The germline CDR1 and CDR2 sequences are MGHDK and SYGVNS. V was cut by 4 bases and J by 2 bases, with 6 bases left in between. DNA of the CDR3: TGTGCCAGCAGTGCGAGAGCCTACGAGCAGTACTTC. Translating gives CASSARAYEQYF.

CDR3 coding DNA: TGTGCCTGGTCGGGGACAGGGGTAGTGGTGGAAGCTTTCTTT. Its protein product is CAWSGTGVVVEAFF. V usage is TRBV30 and J usage is TRBJ1-1; 10 bases line up with TRBD1. The germline gives CDR1 GTSNPN, CDR2 SVGIG (reference sequence). The ends lost 5 bases at V and 8 bases at J; junction bases unmatched: 11. The CDR3 covers 14 residues. The whole variable domain, remainder taken from reference TRBV30 and TRBJ1-1, is SQTIHQWPATLVQPVGSPLSLECTVEGTSNPNLYWYRQAAGRGLQLLFYSVGIGQISSEVPQNLSASRPQDRQFILSSKKLLLSDSGFYLCAWSGTGVVVEAFFGQGTRLTVV.

The chain combines TRBV7-6 with TRBJ1-2, with 7 bases identical to TRBD1. CDR1 and CDR2 (germline): SGHVS, FNYEAQ. The CDR3 has 15 residues. Trimming cost V 3 bases and J 6 bases; bases outside gene matches: 10. This chain's CDR3 is CASSLRSGGRDGYTF. The CDR3 DNA reads TGTGCCAGCAGCTTGCGGTCAGGGGGTAGAGATGGCTACACCTTC.

V usage is TRBV11-3 and J usage is TRBJ2-2; D remains unclear. Trimming removed 5 bases at V and 0 bases at J, with 10 bases between. The germline V gene has CDR1 SGHNT and CDR2 YENEEA. This CDR3 is 15 amino acids long. CDR3 protein: CASSPRAANTGELFF. The CDR3 nucleotides are TGTGCCAGCAGCCCTCGGGCCGCGAACACCGGGGAGCTGTTTTTT. Supplemented by reference TRBV11-3 and TRBJ2-2, the full variable domain reads EAGVVQSPRYKIIEKKQPVAFWCNPISGHNTLYWYLQNLGQGPELLIRYENEEAVDDSQLPKDRFSAERLKGVDSTLKIQPAELGDSAVYLCASSPRAANTGELFFGEGSRLTVL.

The chain couples TRBV11-2 to TRBJ2-3; 9 bases match TRBD2. The trim removed 1 base at V and 5 bases at J, leaving 10 bases unmatched. The CDR3 sequence is 17 residues long. The germline CDR1 and CDR2 sequences are SGHAT and FQNNGV. The CDR3 loop reads CASSLVSGGLRVDTQYF. CDR3 in DNA: TGTGCCAGCAGCTTAGTGAGCGGGGGGCTAAGAGTAGATACGCAGTATTTT.

There are a few counts of this clone. The V call is TRBV11-2, the J call TRBJ2-1; 11 bases are a match to TRBD2. Germline V gene data show CDR1 as SGHAT and CDR2 as FQNNGV. The trim removed 5 bases at V and 7 bases at J, leaving 4 bases unmatched. CDR3 length: 14 amino acids. Here the CDR3 DNA reads TGTGCCAGCAGCGCGGGACTAGCGGTTAATGAGCAGTTCTTC. Translating gives CASSAGLAVNEQFF. Full variable domain (outside the CDR3, taken from reference TRBV11-2 and TRBJ2-1): EAGVAQSPRYKIIEKRQSVAFWCNPISGHATLYWYQQILGQGPKLLIQFQNNGVVDDSQLPKDRFSAERLKGVDSTLKIQPAKLEDSAVYLCASSAGLAVNEQFFGPGTRLTVL.